The rows below give T cell receptor beta chains drawn from one sample of a study of T-cell reconstitution after alpha-beta-depleted transplantation in children. One entry per CDR3 protein, called by TCRdb with MiXCR from the PCR reads. This table holds some 200,000 distinct CDR3 sequences, around 8.4% found once. Sample: PBMCs, mostly from graft donor cells, taken 360 days after TCRalphabeta/CD19-depleted stem cell transplant. The receptors derive from a male patient between 2 and 15 years old who had a stem cell transplant for acute myeloid leukemia, so the T cells may come from the graft donor. CDR3s include the opening cysteine and the closing phenylalanine or tryptophan. Only part of the rows carry a size: once, few, many, or a class if the clone is expanded.

CDR3 protein	clone size	V gene
CASSYPGTGEGDTEAFF	-	TRBV6-6
CASDPNHSTDTQYF	-	TRBV12-5
CASSQEGRTDTQYF	many	TRBV4-2
CASRSFAGPEAFF	few	TRBV12-3/TRBV12-4
CASSLGSGADTQYF	many	TRBV12-3/TRBV12-4
CASSQEVGYLSYEQYF	-	TRBV7-9
CASSFRLMNTKQRNTEAFF	-	TRBV11-3
CSVMGERERPYNEQFF	-	TRBV29-1
CASKALGLRDNEQFF	few	TRBV12-3/TRBV12-4
CASSSTGRTGELFF	-	TRBV5-5
CASSRTSGTSTDTQYF	many	TRBV5-1
CASSNRLEGGNEQFF	many	TRBV11-1
CASSLRSVNYGYTF	many	TRBV12-3/TRBV12-4
CASSTLRGLQDTQYF	-	TRBV9
CASRWEGTGFSYNEQFF	many	TRBV12-3/TRBV12-4